These T cell receptor beta chains were read from a single sample in a study of OX40 agonist ivuxolimab in advanced cancers. The repertoire was sequenced with immunoSEQ multiplex PCR; TCRdb's copy has only in-frame clones and lacks some. The table lists 85,000 to 95,000 clones, 91% of them singletons. The starting material was CD4+ or CD8+ T cells sorted from blood, obtained in a trial of the OX40 agonist ivuxolimab. These receptors all come from an adult with an advanced solid tumor such as melanoma, head and neck, liver or kidney cancer. The conserved cysteine and the conserved F or W are not part of the CDR3 here. Each record gives: J gene, V gene, CDR3 protein.

j_gene: TRBJ2-1; v_gene: TRBV5-3; CDR3aa: ARSFPAGSSYNEQF
j_gene: TRBJ2-7; v_gene: TRBV2; CDR3aa: ASSRDRGYEQY
j_gene: TRBJ1-2; v_gene: TRBV2; CDR3aa: ASSERDYGYT
j_gene: TRBJ2-7; v_gene: TRBV5-1; CDR3aa: ASSLGTGGSYEQY
j_gene: TRBJ2-3; v_gene: TRBV11-2; CDR3aa: ASSPSYLGGTDTQY
j_gene: TRBJ2-1; v_gene: TRBV7-2; CDR3aa: ASSPRGQGSNEQF
j_gene: TRBJ2-7; v_gene: TRBV4-1; CDR3aa: ASSPTGTTTREQY
j_gene: TRBJ1-1; v_gene: TRBV28; CDR3aa: ASSLGGWTEAF
j_gene: TRBJ2-1; v_gene: TRBV9; CDR3aa: ASSVEQGGRGEQF
j_gene: TRBJ2-6; v_gene: TRBV18; CDR3aa: ASSPLAQSSGANVLT
j_gene: TRBJ2-7; v_gene: TRBV6-1; CDR3aa: ASSERQYEQY
j_gene: TRBJ1-4; v_gene: TRBV4-3; CDR3aa: ASSQIAYESREKLF
j_gene: TRBJ1-2; v_gene: TRBV6-1; CDR3aa: ASSEELRGYGYT
j_gene: TRBJ2-1; v_gene: TRBV10-3; CDR3aa: AISDLKTGNHNEQF
j_gene: TRBJ2-2; v_gene: TRBV27; CDR3aa: ASRRTGAANTGELF
j_gene: TRBJ2-3; v_gene: TRBV5-1; CDR3aa: ASSPGLSGSTDTQY
j_gene: TRBJ2-5; v_gene: TRBV4-1; CDR3aa: ASSQGLAMAETQY
j_gene: TRBJ1-2; v_gene: TRBV4-2; CDR3aa: ASSQERGDGYT
j_gene: TRBJ2-3; v_gene: TRBV13; CDR3aa: ASSGTSGTDTQY
j_gene: TRBJ1-6; v_gene: TRBV11-2; CDR3aa: ASSLVRTVNSPLH
j_gene: TRBJ2-2; v_gene: TRBV21-1; CDR3aa: ASSTRQGTVAGELF
j_gene: TRBJ2-2; v_gene: TRBV2; CDR3aa: ASSEGQGSFTGELF
j_gene: TRBJ2-3; v_gene: TRBV2; CDR3aa: ASKGESVDTQY
j_gene: TRBJ2-1; v_gene: TRBV4-1; CDR3aa: ASSQDKDSGSREQF
j_gene: TRBJ2-2; v_gene: TRBV21-1; CDR3aa: ASSKEVGRDRGRSTGELF
j_gene: TRBJ2-7; v_gene: TRBV9; CDR3aa: ASSVGVSGGGQY
j_gene: TRBJ2-5; v_gene: TRBV19; CDR3aa: ASNSPGGTETQY
j_gene: TRBJ1-1; v_gene: TRBV9; CDR3aa: ASSPDRGRTEAF
j_gene: TRBJ2-5; v_gene: TRBV10-3; CDR3aa: AISEGQKETQY
j_gene: TRBJ2-5; v_gene: TRBV5-1; CDR3aa: ASRFSAGPRDTEETQY
j_gene: TRBJ1-1; v_gene: TRBV27; CDR3aa: ASSIRGENMNTEAF
j_gene: TRBJ2-3; v_gene: TRBV6-1; CDR3aa: ASSELLLDLDTQY
j_gene: TRBJ1-2; v_gene: TRBV5-1; CDR3aa: ASSLQPSNYGYT
j_gene: TRBJ1-5; v_gene: TRBV5-5; CDR3aa: ASSPAPTGNQPQH
j_gene: TRBJ1-1; v_gene: TRBV6-6; CDR3aa: ASSPDSTEAF
j_gene: TRBJ1-3; v_gene: TRBV19; CDR3aa: ASSTWDSTNTIY
j_gene: TRBJ2-5; v_gene: TRBV5-4; CDR3aa: ASSWDMGETQY
j_gene: TRBJ2-2; v_gene: TRBV14; CDR3aa: ASSQAGGRATGELF
j_gene: TRBJ2-7; v_gene: TRBV15; CDR3aa: ATSRDQWTTLRGEQY
j_gene: TRBJ2-1; v_gene: TRBV29-1; CDR3aa: SVLLAGPNEQF
j_gene: TRBJ2-7; v_gene: TRBV5-1; CDR3aa: ASSLTSSSYEQY
j_gene: TRBJ2-2; v_gene: TRBV30; CDR3aa: AWSRQGAGELF
j_gene: TRBJ2-7; v_gene: TRBV4-3; CDR3aa: ASSQGVIAPYEQY
j_gene: TRBJ1-4; v_gene: TRBV15; CDR3aa: ATSSQGGGATNEKLF
j_gene: TRBJ1-2; v_gene: TRBV28; CDR3aa: ASTAGGFRGYGYT
j_gene: TRBJ2-1; v_gene: TRBV5-1; CDR3aa: ASSFRGTGVLRGEQF
j_gene: TRBJ2-7; v_gene: TRBV6-1; CDR3aa: ASLTLGTLYEQY
j_gene: TRBJ2-1; v_gene: TRBV4-1; CDR3aa: ASSQEAGRVSYNEQF
j_gene: TRBJ2-5; v_gene: TRBV9; CDR3aa: ASSPEQGGETQY
j_gene: TRBJ2-3; v_gene: TRBV6-6; CDR3aa: ASSFTPGLSTDTQY
j_gene: TRBJ2-7; v_gene: TRBV6-6; CDR3aa: ASRVTASRGYEQY
j_gene: TRBJ1-2; v_gene: TRBV5-4; CDR3aa: ASRTPGQVYGYT
j_gene: TRBJ2-1; v_gene: TRBV12-2; CDR3aa: ASRDEGTEQF